This T cell receptor (beta chain) was sequenced during a study of cytomegalovirus exposure and HLA in healthy donors. This CDR3 comprises 18 residues. Germline V gene data show CDR1 as LNHDA and CDR2 as SQIVND (reference sequence). The ends lost 6 bases at V and 6 bases at J; junction bases unmatched: 14. Primers included in the PCR were 60 Vbeta and 13 Jbeta primers. The protocol was immunoSEQ multiplex PCR, while the TCRdb copy is restricted to in-frame clones and leaves out a portion. The sample shows about 130,000 clones, 55% to 75% of them seen only once. The sequencing input was PBMCs. The clonotype was recovered from a man aged 25-45 years in good health and CMV-seronegative. This chain joins TRBV19 and TRBJ2-3, with TRBD2 identical over 14 bases. This CDR3 is CASSPNRLAGGFSDTQYF. The CDR3 DNA follows: TGTGCCAGTAGCCCAAATAGACTAGCGGGGGGGTTTTCGGATACGCAGTATTTT.